A single sample gave rise to the 18 T cell receptor beta chains below, sequenced in a study of human T cells and chemical hapten exposure. Time point defined: patch test 1, 2 weeks after DPC sensitization. Stated treatment: therapeutic diphenylcyclopropenone sensitization with weekly scalp DPC. TCRdb processed the RACE reads anew with MiXCR; each CDR3 protein has one entry. The sample contains 350,000 or so distinct CDR3 sequences, under 8% of which appear only once. The input for sequencing was whole blood, taken in connection with sensitization to the hapten diphenylcyclopropenone (DPC). The source of these receptors is a woman aged 18-30 years with alopecia areata. Some clones in this sample may be carry-over from other donors' samples.

The V gene is TRBV3-1, the J gene TRBJ2-3; 11 bases are a match to TRBD2. The J segment lost 6 bases and the V segment lost 4 bases, leaving 15 bases of the junction unmatched. Germline-derived CDR1 and CDR2 are LGHDT and YNNKEL (reference sequence). The CDR3 has 18 residues. The CDR3 loop reads CASSPDGGLAGGRDTQYF. CDR3 DNA sequence: TGTGCCAGCAGCCCCGATGGAGGGCTAGCGGGGGGTAGGGATACGCAGTATTTT.

This chain links TRBV6-6 with TRBJ1-2; D is undetermined. CDR3 length equals 17 residues. V was shortened by 0 bases and J by 8 bases, with 22 bases between the two germline ends. Germline V gives CDR1 MNHNY, CDR2 SVGAGI (reference sequence). CDR3 residues: CASSYSSDAGTFKGYTF. CDR3 nucleotide sequence: TGTGCCAGCAGTTACTCGAGTGACGCGGGAACGTTCAAGGGCTACACCTTC.

J is TRBJ2-3 and V is TRBV12-3 or TRBV12-4; no firm D call. The CDR3 runs 13 residues. Trimming pared 5 bases from V and 0 bases from J, leaving 6 bases between. CDR3: CASSITSTDTQYF. The CDR3 DNA reads TGTGCCAGCAGTATCACTAGCACAGATACGCAGTATTTT.

This clonotype was counted at least ten times. The rearrangement links TRBV9 to TRBJ2-7; TRBD2 aligns across 7 bases. CDR1 and CDR2 from the germline V gene are SGDLS and YYNGEE. The CDR3 is made up of 16 amino acids. The V and J ends lost 0 bases and 2 bases, in that order; junction bases with no gene match: 8. The CDR3 region is CASSVARAGVPYEQYF. The CDR3 DNA reads TGTGCCAGCAGCGTAGCCCGCGCGGGGGTACCCTACGAGCAGTACTTC. The full variable domain, with the rest looked up from reference TRBV9 and TRBJ2-7, is DSGVTQTPKHLITATGQRVTLRCSPRSGDLSVYWYQQSLDQGLQFLIQYYNGEERAKGNILERFSAQQFPDLHSELNLSSLELGDSALYFCASSVARAGVPYEQYFGPGTRLTVT.

The chain recombines TRBV7-9 with TRBJ1-3; D call uncertain. The CDR3 has 12 amino acids. Germline CDR1 reads SEHNR; CDR2 reads FQNEAQ (reference sequence). Trimming cost V 5 bases and J 7 bases, with 9 bases left between them. CDR3 residues: CASSVPENTIYF. For the CDR3, the DNA is TGTGCCAGCAGCGTACCAGAGAACACCATATATTTT.

In this sample, this clonotype turned up many times. The chain carries TRBV9 and TRBJ1-1, with 7 nucleotides matching TRBD1. V dropped 3 bases and J dropped 1; count of bases not matched to a gene: 9. CDR3 length equals 16 residues. The V gene's germline CDR1 is SGDLS and CDR2 YYNGEE. CDR3 sequence reads: CASSANPRQGNTEAFF. The CDR3 DNA follows: TGTGCCAGCAGCGCCAACCCCCGACAGGGGAACACTGAAGCTTTCTTT.

This clonotype was detected many times. The chain has TRBV28 and TRBJ1-3; no clear D gene. Between the trimmed V and J ends, which lost 7 bases and 4 bases, there was a span of 5 bases. The germline gives CDR1 MDHEN, CDR2 SYDVKM. This CDR3 contains 11 residues. DNA for the CDR3: TGTGCCAGCACATCCGGAAACACCATATATTTT. Its protein product is CASTSGNTIYF.

The chain has TRBV18 and TRBJ1-2, with D maybe TRBD1 (6 bases). The CDR3 has 13 amino acids. Looked up from germline, CDR1 is KGHSH and CDR2 is LQKENI. V was trimmed by 2 bases and J by 4 bases, leaving 8 bases between them. CDR3 sequence: CASSPGTIYGYTF. The CDR3 DNA reads as TGTGCCAGCTCACCAGGGACAATCTATGGCTACACCTTC. The full variable domain, in which reference TRBV18 and TRBJ1-2 provide the parts outside the CDR3, is NAGVMQNPRHLVRRRGQEARLRCSPMKGHSHVYWYRQLPEEGLKFMVYLQKENIIDESGMPKERFSAEFPKEGPSILRIQQVVRGDSAAYFCASSPGTIYGYTFGSGTRLTVV.

This clonotype showed up just a few times. This chain links TRBV7-9 with TRBJ2-7, with TRBD1 matching over 7 bases. CDR3 length: 15 amino acids. V gave up 5 bases and J gave up 4 bases; unmatched junction bases: 11. CDR1 and CDR2 from the germline V gene are SEHNR and FQNEAQ (reference sequence). CDR3 sequence: CASSHRQGRTYEQYF. CDR3 nucleotide sequence: TGTGCCAGCAGCCATCGACAGGGCCGAACTTACGAGCAGTACTTC.

This clonotype was seen only a few times. The chain uses TRBV12-3 or TRBV12-4 and TRBJ1-4; possibly TRBD1 for D (5 bases). With 4 bases removed from V and 6 bases from J, the gap between germline ends came to 18 bases. The CDR3 consists of 16 residues. CDR3 sequence: CASSSSGNGGDEKLFF. CDR3 coding DNA: TGTGCCAGCAGTTCAAGCGGTAACGGGGGTGATGAAAAACTGTTTTTT.

V and J are TRBV10-3 and TRBJ1-2; 10 nucleotides align to TRBD1. V lost 6 bases to trimming and J lost 8 bases; unmatched junction nucleotides: 3. The CDR3 is 12 residues long. CDR1 and CDR2 (germline): ENHRY, SYGVKD. In nucleotides, the CDR3 is TGTGCCATCAGGGGGACAGGGGAAGGCTACACCTTC. It is translated as CAIRGTGEGYTF.

This clonotype was observed a few times. This sequence joins TRBV29-1 and TRBJ2-1; D not resolved. Germline CDR1 SQVTM, CDR2 ANQGSEA. With 4 bases removed from V and 9 bases from J, the gap between germline ends came to 13 bases. The CDR3 runs to 12 residues. The CDR3 coding sequence is TGCAGCGTTGCCAACTCGGGCTTTGAGCAGTTCTTC. It translates to CSVANSGFEQFF.

This clonotype showed up many times. The chain is built from TRBV18 and TRBJ2-3; unclear D gene. Germline V lookup: CDR1 KGHSH, CDR2 LQKENI. The CDR3 is 16 residues long. V gave up 3 bases and J gave up 0 bases, with 13 bases separating them. The CDR3 loop is CASSPVLSPSTDTQYF. In DNA, the CDR3 is TGTGCCAGCTCACCCGTCCTGAGCCCTAGCACAGATACGCAGTATTTT.

V and J are TRBV9 and TRBJ1-1, with 7 bases lining up with TRBD1. Looked up from germline, CDR1 is SGDLS and CDR2 is YYNGEE. J was trimmed by 4 bases and V by 4 bases; bases with no gene match: 10. The CDR3 extends over 15 amino acids. This CDR3 reads CASSPTLQGGTEAFF. DNA for the CDR3: TGTGCCAGCAGCCCTACCCTCCAGGGGGGCACTGAAGCTTTCTTT.

This chain links TRBV20-1 with TRBJ1-1; 10 bases align to TRBD1. Germline CDR1 reads DFQATT; CDR2 reads SNEGSKA (reference sequence). Trimming cost V 5 bases and J 5 bases; bases outside gene matches: 5. CDR3 size: 13 residues. The CDR3 DNA follows: TGCAGTGCTGATGGACAGGGGGATACTGAAGCTTTCTTT. It translates to CSADGQGDTEAFF.

This chain connects TRBV10-3 to TRBJ2-7; weak D call: TRBD1 (5 bases). Germline assignment: CDR1 ENHRY and CDR2 SYGVKD. Trimming stripped 3 bases from V and 2 bases from J, with 8 bases between. The CDR3 has 13 amino acids. CDR3 region: CAISDRVTYEQYF. CDR3 DNA sequence: TGTGCCATCAGTGACAGGGTTACCTACGAGCAGTACTTC.

This clonotype has ten or more counts. The CDR3 is CASRQVDTGELFF. The DNA for the CDR3 is TGTGCCAGCAGACAGGTAGACACCGGGGAGCTGTTTTTT. This chain links TRBV3-1 with TRBJ2-2; TRBD1 is a possible D gene (5 bases). Germline CDR1 is LGHDT and CDR2 is YNNKEL (reference sequence). This CDR3 contains 13 residues. V shed 6 bases and J shed 3 bases, with 8 bases lying between them.

The rearrangement links TRBV9 to TRBJ2-6; no clear D. The CDR3 covers 16 residues. Germline CDR1 and CDR2: SGDLS and YYNGEE. The ends were cut back, 4 bases at V and 0 bases at J, with 11 bases in the middle. The CDR3: CASSPGTLSGANVLTF. The CDR3 nucleotides read TGTGCCAGCAGCCCCGGTACCCTCTCTGGGGCCAACGTCCTGACTTTC. The full variable domain, rest sourced from reference TRBV9 and TRBJ2-6, is DSGVTQTPKHLITATGQRVTLRCSPRSGDLSVYWYQQSLDQGLQFLIQYYNGEERAKGNILERFSAQQFPDLHSELNLSSLELGDSALYFCASSPGTLSGANVLTFGAGSRLTVL.